This T cell receptor beta chain was recorded in a study of read filtering for tumor transcriptome and immune sequencing. Study overall: The cohort had some 17 men and more than 11 women aged about 40 to 90, mean roughly 70 years. Per sample, TCR-region reads ranged about 4.05 to 10.27 million by IR-seq, 85 to 1273 by RNA-seq. Revised staging placed fewer than ten patients in R-ISS I, roughly 17 in II, more than five in III. Whole-study findings and limits: Even smaller IR-seq throughput identified most shared clonotypes.

From 350 to 500 ng of RNA, a library with molecular barcoded alpha/delta and beta/gamma adaptors was made. Via MiXCR, TCRdb re-called the reads, giving one row per CDR3 protein. Of under 35,000 distinct CDR3 sequences in the sample, approximately 18% were seen once. CDR1 is SQVTM and CDR2 is ANQGSEA in the germline V gene. V dropped 2 bases and J dropped 4; count of bases not matched to a gene: 7. The CDR3 is made up of 15 amino acids. With respect to this clonotype: Antigen specificity is unknown.

The rearrangement joins TRBV29-1 to TRBJ2-3; 9 nucleotides align to TRBD2. What was sequenced was a population of CD138-negative cells sorted from bone marrow. The TCR sequence derives from a donor at least 40 years old with multiple myeloma. CDR3 sequence (DNA): TGCAGCGTTGAAACAGCGGGAGGAGTGGCAGATACGCAGTATTTT. It is translated as CSVETAGGVADTQYF.